This entry is about one T cell receptor beta chain. The target antigen is unknown. This specimen comes from a study of shared clonotypes between healthy human individuals. Regarding the study as a whole: Specimens sampled were limited to blood, with tissue repertoires likely differing. Memory subsets generally showed smaller estimated richness than naive subsets did. The sharing of about 5% of naive CD4 clonotypes was seen across a few donors.

Splitting of CD4+ cells produced CD45RA+ naive and CD45RA-negative memory subsets. Data came from immunoSEQ multiplex PCR; TCRdb stores just in-frame clones and leaves some out. Among nearly 1,000,000 clones, 76% were seen once, and the ten largest hold about 1.5%. The CDR3 is 15 amino acids. V lost 10 bases, J lost 0 bases, and 4 bases stayed unmatched. The germline CDR1 and CDR2 sequences are ENHRY and SYGVKD. The V call is TRBV10-3, the J call TRBJ2-5, with 14 bases matching TRBD2. The receptor comes from a man in his late teens or twenties in good health. The source material was memory CD4+ T cells sorted from blood. Subset meaning: CD45RA-negative fraction. CDR3 residues: CASRTSGGNQETQYF. The CDR3 DNA sequence: TGTGCCAGCCGGACTAGCGGGGGGAACCAAGAGACCCAGTACTTC.